The sequence of this T cell receptor (beta chain) was determined in a study of breast tumors, draining lymph nodes, adjacent tissues. Findings of the study overall: Compared with basal-like, luminal-like tumors shared significantly more repertoire with nontumor tissue.

Via MiXCR, TCRdb re-called the multiplex PCR reads, giving one row per CDR3 protein. Of about 230,000 distinct CDR3 sequences listed, roughly 32% are singletons. Worth noting for this clonotype: Antigen: not known.

Axillary draining lymph nodes of breast cancer patients supplied the node samples. Germline CDR1 reads DFQATT; CDR2 reads SNEGSKA (reference sequence). The CDR3 has 15 residues. V lost 0 bases and J lost 4; bases outside the gene matches: 7. This receptor was obtained from a female donor with breast cancer. Some clones in this sample may be carry-over from other donors' samples. The specimen sequenced was axillary lymph node tissue. This rearrangement joins TRBV20-1 to TRBJ2-7; 9 bases match TRBD2. The CDR3 protein is CSARDISGSEYEQYF. CDR3 nucleotide sequence: TGCAGTGCTAGAGATATTAGCGGGAGCGAATACGAGCAGTACTTC.